This TCR beta chain was sequenced during a study of blood T cell repertoires in COVID-19. Looking at the study overall: Acute-phase and convalescent COVID-19 samples originated in the United States, Italy and Spain.

V lost 4 bases and J lost 0, with 16 bases in between. Germline V gene sequence: CDR1 SNHLY, CDR2 FYNNEI. The CDR3 length is 17 residues. In the source study's methods: Reference gene primer amplification gave estimated nucleated cell counts. TCRdb's table, derived via immunoSEQ multiplex PCR, lists solely in-frame clones and lacks some. Clonal size and the V and J genes are those of that table, whereas D and trimming came from the DNA. The sample shows around 380,000 clones, 81% of them seen only once. The clonotype was recovered from a human donor with acute or convalescent COVID-19. The donor label of this sample is uncertain. J is TRBJ2-4 and V is TRBV2; D possibly corresponds to TRBD1 (5 bases). The sample consisted of peripheral blood. CDR3 loop: CASSGFQTVLAKNIQYF. CDR3 sequence (DNA): TGTGCCAGCAGTGGGTTCCAGACAGTACTAGCCAAAAACATTCAGTACTTC.